Sequencing of this TCR beta chain was carried out in a study of regulatory T cells in long-lasting Graves disease. V shed 4 bases and J shed 2 bases, with 11 bases lying between them. Per the germline V gene, CDR1 is KGHDR and CDR2 is SFDVKD. The CDR3 consists of 15 residues. Time point: newly diagnosed GD, antithyroid drugs for less than 3 months. PBMC-extracted RNA yielded the TCR library. Both iRepertoire HTBI primers and Arm-PCR of CDR3 regions were used to build the TCR beta libraries. TCRdb itself ran the multiplex PCR reads through MiXCR, one entry per CDR3 protein. This table holds more than 450,000 distinct CDR3 sequences, under 20% found once. These data were also reused for a study on T cells in Graves' hyperthyroidism and ophthalmopathy.

The chain has TRBV24-1 and TRBJ2-1; the D gene is possibly TRBD1 (6 bases). The source of this sequence is a man in his forties or fifties with Graves disease. The sample in question was peripheral blood mononuclear cells (PBMCs), obtained at new diagnosis, from a patient treated with antithyroid drugs. The CDR3 DNA reads as TGTGCCACCAGTGAACCAACAGGGACCTACAATGAGCAGTTCTTC. Translating gives CATSEPTGTYNEQFF.